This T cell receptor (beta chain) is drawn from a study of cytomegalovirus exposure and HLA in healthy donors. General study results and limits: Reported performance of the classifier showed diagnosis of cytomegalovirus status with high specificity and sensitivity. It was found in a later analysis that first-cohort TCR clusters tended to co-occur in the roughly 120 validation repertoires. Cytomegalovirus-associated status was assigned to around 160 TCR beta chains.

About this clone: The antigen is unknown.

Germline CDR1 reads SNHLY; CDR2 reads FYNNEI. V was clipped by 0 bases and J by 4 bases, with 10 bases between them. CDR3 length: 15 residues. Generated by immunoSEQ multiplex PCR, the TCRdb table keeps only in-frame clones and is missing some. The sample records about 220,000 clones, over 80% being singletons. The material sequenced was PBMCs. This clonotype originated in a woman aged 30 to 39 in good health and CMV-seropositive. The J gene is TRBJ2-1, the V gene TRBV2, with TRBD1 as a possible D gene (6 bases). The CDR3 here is CASSEANRVYNEQFF. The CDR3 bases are TGTGCCAGCAGTGAAGCGAACAGGGTTTACAATGAGCAGTTCTTC.